The rows below give T cell receptor beta chains drawn from one sample of a study of cytomegalovirus exposure and HLA in healthy donors. Clones were sequenced by immunoSEQ multiplex PCR, and TCRdb holds only the in-frame ones, with some missing. The repertoire consists of more than 250,000 clones, with 90% occurring once and the leading ten covering 3.1%. Sequenced sample: PBMCs. All receptors derive from a woman aged 30 to 39 in good health and CMV-seronegative. Both conserved end residues are trimmed from each CDR3. A D gene is named only where the DNA matches it firmly.

d_call | j_call | v_call | cdr3_aa
NA | TRBJ2-3 | TRBV27 | ASSWAGTDTQY
TRBD2 | TRBJ2-1 | TRBV27 | ASRGRIAGGGYEQF
TRBD1 | TRBJ2-1 | TRBV6-5 | ASRSTDRRYNEQF
TRBD2 | TRBJ2-7 | TRBV2 | ASYLAGGPYEQY
NA | TRBJ2-2 | TRBV7-6 | ASSLGAGTGELF
TRBD2 | TRBJ2-7 | TRBV11-2 | ASSSDGLAGYEQY
NA | TRBJ2-1 | TRBV4-2 | ASSLDTYNEQF
TRBD2 | TRBJ2-5 | TRBV29-1 | SVGILTSVIQETQY
NA | TRBJ2-4 | TRBV28 | ATRIAKNIQY
TRBD2 | TRBJ2-3 | TRBV7-3 | ASSSRLAASTDTQY
NA | TRBJ2-7 | TRBV5-1 | ASSWRFGPYEQY
NA | TRBJ1-1 | TRBV6-5 | ASSTYPRGNTEAF
TRBD2 | TRBJ2-7 | TRBV9 | ASSVSGRTNEQY
NA | TRBJ2-7 | TRBV2 | ANLDRGRYEQY
TRBD1 | TRBJ1-5 | TRBV7-3 | ASSPIPGQGGQPQH
TRBD2 | TRBJ2-3 | TRBV18 | ASSPPSLLAGSTDTQY
NA | TRBJ2-3 | TRBV7-3 | ASSLMGGTDTQY
NA | TRBJ1-2 | TRBV7-2 | ASSFGREVIYGYT
NA | TRBJ2-7 | TRBV5-1 | ASSLSSDSYEQY
TRBD1 | TRBJ2-7 | TRBV27 | ASSLSALSGQGAYEQY
NA | TRBJ2-1 | TRBV4-3 | ASSQERSPYNEQF
NA | TRBJ2-7 | TRBV7-6 | ASSLEAGVAYEQY
TRBD2 | TRBJ2-5 | TRBV28 | ASRGTSGSETQY
NA | TRBJ2-7 | TRBV5-5 | ASSLADVSYEQY
TRBD1 | TRBJ2-2 | TRBV25-1 | ASRPGGSGELF
NA | TRBJ1-4 | TRBV15 | ATSREGQPGEKLF
NA | TRBJ1-3 | TRBV6-5 | ASSSFYEGVGNTIY
NA | TRBJ1-4 | TRBV7-2 | ASSLSQGPNEKLF
NA | TRBJ2-1 | TRBV27 | ASSPRDFAYNEQF
NA | TRBJ1-5 | TRBV5-6 | ASSLVGDNQPQH
NA | TRBJ2-7 | TRBV27 | ASRTLTLNSPYEQY
TRBD2 | TRBJ2-2 | TRBV19 | ASSIVAGGGTGELF
NA | TRBJ2-7 | TRBV10-3 | AISEYQGLSYEQY
TRBD2 | TRBJ2-1 | TRBV27 | ASSSLAEYNEQF
NA | TRBJ2-1 | TRBV29-1 | SGGSLYNEQF
NA | TRBJ2-7 | TRBV28 | ASSLNSYEQY
NA | TRBJ2-5 | TRBV19 | ASSPFTGIQETQY
NA | TRBJ1-5 | TRBV6-6 | ASSPAQGNQPQH
NA | TRBJ1-4 | TRBV6-6 | ASKGDEKLF
TRBD2 | TRBJ2-2 | TRBV11-1 | ASSFSGSTGELF
NA | TRBJ2-1 | TRBV6-1 | ASSDQRRDPYNEQF
NA | TRBJ1-2 | TRBV19 | ASSTHWTAPVGYT
NA | TRBJ1-5 | TRBV11-2 | ASSLGVLQPQH
NA | TRBJ2-3 | TRBV19 | ASSMRGGADTQY
NA | TRBJ2-3 | TRBV7-2 | ASSLVWRPGDTQY
TRBD1 | TRBJ2-7 | TRBV18 | ASSPVSTGAYEQY
NA | TRBJ2-6 | TRBV11-2 | ASSTNRPRRANVLT
TRBD2 | TRBJ2-3 | TRBV9 | ASSVALEGGSGDTQY
TRBD1 | TRBJ2-5 | TRBV10-3 | AISAQGAETQY
TRBD1 | TRBJ1-1 | TRBV5-6 | ASSRRRTGGTEAF
NA | TRBJ2-7 | TRBV7-2 | ASSPGPLEQY
TRBD1 | TRBJ2-3 | TRBV19 | ATDGDSLADTQY
NA | TRBJ1-5 | TRBV6-1 | ASSDQSGGHINQPQH
NA | TRBJ2-5 | TRBV19 | ASNNGRGRTLQETQY
NA | TRBJ2-7 | TRBV5-6 | ASSLGHGRQQY
NA | TRBJ2-7 | TRBV15 | ATSRDGGREQY
TRBD1 | TRBJ1-5 | TRBV6-1 | ASSIQGADNQPQH
NA | TRBJ1-1 | TRBV9 | ASSAGAGTEAF
NA | TRBJ2-7 | TRBV2 | ASSDVDNSYEQY